The 29 T cell receptor beta chains presented below share a single source sample, sequenced in a study of OX40 agonist ivuxolimab in advanced cancers. Sequenced by immunoSEQ multiplex PCR; TCRdb stores in-frame clones only, minus some. The sample consists of fewer than 75,000 clones, 80% of them appearing once. The source material was CD4+ or CD8+ T cells sorted from blood, sampled in a trial of the OX40 agonist ivuxolimab. Source of these receptors: an adult with an advanced solid tumor such as melanoma, head and neck, liver or kidney cancer.

The gene calls are TRBV27 and TRBJ2-1, with 8 bases identical to TRBD2. Germline V gene data show CDR1 as MNHEY and CDR2 as SMNVEV (reference sequence). V shed 4 bases and J 7 bases; nucleotides not matched to a gene: 6. The CDR3 has 14 amino acids. CDR3 loop: CASSSREGQNEQFF. The CDR3 DNA sequence: TGTGCCAGCAGTTCCCGGGAGGGCCAAAATGAGCAGTTCTTC.

This clone appeared a single time. The CDR3 protein is CAWSMGSAYEQYF. As DNA, the CDR3 is TGTGCCTGGAGTATGGGTAGCGCCTACGAGCAGTACTTC. The chain uses TRBV30 and TRBJ2-7; D possibly corresponds to TRBD2 (5 bases). The CDR3 loop spans 13 amino acids. Germline V gene sequence: CDR1 GTSNPN, CDR2 SVGIG (reference sequence). V was trimmed by 2 bases and J by 2 bases, leaving 10 bases between them.

This chain links TRBV28 with TRBJ1-4; D gene ambiguous. CDR1 and CDR2 (germline): MDHEN, SYDVKM. V lost 5 bases and J 6 bases, leaving 7 bases between the germline ends. The CDR3 consists of 12 residues. This CDR3 is CASSLRDEKLFF. CDR3 bases: TGTGCCAGCAGTCTACGGGATGAAAAACTGTTTTTT.

This chain's CDR3 is CASSQVIITGELFF. The CDR3 region has the DNA TGTGCCAGCAGCCAAGTTATCATCACCGGGGAGCTGTTTTTT. The chain combines TRBV4-2 with TRBJ2-2; D is unresolved. The germline CDR1 and CDR2 sequences are LGHNA and YNFKEQ. This CDR3 has 14 amino acids. Trimming took off 1 base at V and 4 bases at J, with 7 bases between the two ends.

The chain recombines TRBV7-8 with TRBJ2-3, with TRBD2 identical over 12 bases. CDR1 and CDR2 from the germline V gene are SGHVS and FQNEAQ. V lost 5 bases, J lost 4 bases, and 7 bases stayed unmatched. The CDR3 is 16 residues long. In DNA, the CDR3 is TGTGCCAGCAGCCCGACTAGCGGGGGTTTCGCAGATACGCAGTATTTT. Protein: CASSPTSGGFADTQYF.

This sequence joins TRBV21-1 and TRBJ1-1. TRBV21-1 represents a pseudogene. The CDR3 loop spans 14 amino acids. In nucleotides, the CDR3 is TGTGCCAGCAGCAAAGTCGACGCCCCCACTGAAGCTTTCTTT. Encoded protein: CASSKVDAPTEAFF.

This clone was observed a single time. This chain links TRBV18 with TRBJ1-4; 9 nucleotides agree with TRBD1. With V trimmed by 6 bases and J by 8 bases, 7 bases remained unmatched. The CDR3 sequence is 14 residues long. Germline V gene data show CDR1 as KGHSH and CDR2 as LQKENI. This CDR3 reads CASSVTGGSEKLFF. In DNA, the CDR3 is TGTGCCAGCTCTGTGACAGGGGGTAGCGAAAAACTGTTTTTT.

This rearrangement joins TRBV10-1 to TRBJ2-7; D possibly corresponds to TRBD1 (6 bases). The CDR3 runs 15 residues. Trimming cost V 7 bases and J 3 bases, with 19 bases left between them. Germline CDR1 WNHNN, CDR2 SYGVQD (reference sequence). CDR3 residues: CASIGTRGSYYEQYV. The CDR3 DNA reads as TGCGCCAGCATCGGGACCAGGGGCAGCTACTACGAGCAGTACGTC.

This clone was seen more than once but under ten times. V usage is TRBV2 and J usage is TRBJ2-1; 8 bases map to TRBD2. Trimming took 7 bases from V and 7 from J; bases not matched to a gene: 9. This CDR3 contains 14 residues. CDR1 and CDR2 from the germline V gene are SNHLY and FYNNEI. CDR3 loop: CASTRAGGRNEQFF. For the CDR3, the DNA is TGTGCCAGCACCAGGGCGGGGGGTCGAAATGAGCAGTTCTTC.

The chain carries TRBV7-2 and TRBJ2-3; D possibly corresponds to TRBD1 (6 bases). The CDR3 loop spans 15 amino acids. V lost 3 bases to trimming and J lost 0 bases, with 10 bases between them. Germline values: CDR1 SGHTA, CDR2 FQGNSA. CDR3 residues: CASSFLQGSTDTQYF. The CDR3 DNA sequence: TGTGCCAGCAGCTTTTTACAGGGAAGCACAGATACGCAGTATTTT.

This chain connects TRBV6-5 to TRBJ2-3; D might be TRBD1 (6 bases). This CDR3 comprises 15 residues. The V gene's germline CDR1 is MNHEY and CDR2 SVGAGI. The germline V and J ends were trimmed by 7 bases and 0 bases, with 14 bases remaining between them. CDR3 DNA sequence: TGTGCCAGCAAAGTACAGGGATCAAGCACAGATACGCAGTATTTT. It specifies CASKVQGSSTDTQYF.

The chain couples TRBV27 to TRBJ2-2, with D possibly matching TRBD2 (5 bases). Trimming removed 3 bases at V and 6 bases at J, with 8 bases between. Germline CDR1 and CDR2: MNHEY and SMNVEV (reference sequence). The CDR3 covers 13 residues. The DNA for the CDR3 is TGTGCCAGCAGTTTCCGGGGATCCGGGGAGCTGTTTTTT. The encoded protein is CASSFRGSGELFF.

The chain combines TRBV2 with TRBJ2-3, with TRBD2 identical over 8 bases. CDR1 and CDR2 (germline): SNHLY, FYNNEI. This CDR3 has 16 amino acids. J gave up 6 bases and V 1 base, and 9 bases lay outside the gene matches. The CDR3 sequence: CASSEEESGGGDTQYF. CDR3 sequence (DNA): TGTGCCAGCAGTGAAGAAGAAAGCGGGGGAGGCGATACGCAGTATTTT.

In its sample, this clone was seen a few times. The chain recombines TRBV5-1 with TRBJ2-1, with D hard to call. V was trimmed by 0 bases and J by 3 bases, leaving 10 bases between them. The germline CDR1 and CDR2 sequences are SGHRS and YFSETQ. The CDR3 has 15 residues. The CDR3 region has the DNA TGCGCCAGCAGCTTGGAGGGCGGACGCTACAATGAGCAGTTCTTC. It yields the protein CASSLEGGRYNEQFF.

The rearrangement joins TRBV19 to TRBJ1-2; no definite D call. Per the germline V gene, CDR1 is LNHDA and CDR2 is SQIVND (reference sequence). This CDR3 is built from 16 residues. The V gene lost 3 bases and the J gene lost 4 bases, with 18 bases spanning the gap. In DNA form, the CDR3 reads TGTGCCAGTAGTATTCCATTACGGGCCGCGACCTATGGCTACACCTTC. Translating it yields CASSIPLRAATYGYTF.

This clone was found once. The J gene is TRBJ1-1, the V gene TRBV30; 7 bases map to TRBD1. Unmatched junction bases numbered 5, after V lost 3 bases and J lost 4 bases. The length of the CDR3 is 13 residues. Germline loops: CDR1 GTSNPN, CDR2 SVGIG (reference sequence). The CDR3 region is CAWRTGFTTEAFF. CDR3 coding DNA: TGTGCCTGGAGGACAGGGTTTACCACTGAAGCTTTCTTT.

The chain joins TRBV28 to TRBJ2-7; 10 nucleotides match TRBD2. The CDR3 length is 13 residues. V gave up 9 bases and J gave up 1 base; unmatched junction bases: 3. CDR1 is MDHEN, CDR2 SYDVKM, per germline. The CDR3 coding sequence is TGTGCCAGTCTAGCGGGGGCTTCCTACGAGCAGTACTTC. It specifies CASLAGASYEQYF.

The J gene is TRBJ1-6, the V gene TRBV4-3, with D possibly TRBD1 on 6 matching bases. Germline CDR1 is LGHNA and CDR2 is YSLEER. V lost 0 bases and J 7 bases, leaving 13 bases between the germline ends. The CDR3 is 16 residues long. The CDR3 DNA sequence: TGCGCCAGCAGCCAAGATTCCCAGGGGAAAAATTCACCCCTCCACTTT. It is translated as CASSQDSQGKNSPLHF.

This chain uses TRBV2 with TRBJ2-3, with D perhaps matching TRBD2 (5 bases). The germline V and J ends were trimmed by 4 bases and 3 bases, with 11 bases remaining between them. The CDR3 length is 14 residues. Germline assignment: CDR1 SNHLY and CDR2 FYNNEI. The CDR3 protein is CASSAATKTDTQYF. DNA of the CDR3: TGTGCCAGCAGTGCGGCGACTAAAACAGATACGCAGTATTTT.

This clone was seen just once. This chain connects TRBV2 to TRBJ1-6; TRBD1 agrees at 7 bases. There are 14 residues in the CDR3. The germline V gene encodes CDR1 SNHLY and CDR2 FYNNEI. With V trimmed by 6 bases and J by 7 bases, 6 bases remained unmatched. Written as DNA, the CDR3 is TGTGCCAGCAGCCAGCAGGGGGGAAATTCACCCCTCCACTTT. As protein: CASSQQGGNSPLHF.

This chain's CDR3 is CASSPTTGLAGGLQEQFF. CDR3 sequence (DNA): TGTGCCAGCTCACCAACTACTGGACTAGCGGGAGGGTTACAGGAGCAGTTCTTC. The chain uses TRBV18 and TRBJ2-1; TRBD2 agrees at 15 bases. This CDR3 has 18 residues. Germline lookup yields CDR1 KGHSH and CDR2 LQKENI. Trimming removed 2 bases from V and 10 bases from J; junction bases left unmatched: 12.

The rearrangement uses TRBV5-1 and TRBJ1-2, with 7 bases aligning to TRBD1. Germline V gene sequence: CDR1 SGHRS, CDR2 YFSETQ. Trimming cost V 2 bases and J 2 bases; bases outside gene matches: 0. The CDR3 sequence is 13 residues long. The CDR3 is CASSLQGNYGYTF. DNA of the CDR3: TGCGCCAGCAGCTTACAGGGGAACTATGGCTACACCTTC.

This rearrangement joins TRBV2 to TRBJ2-5; the match to TRBD1 covers 7 bases. The CDR3 extends over 13 amino acids. Germline loops: CDR1 SNHLY, CDR2 FYNNEI. V trimming: 5 bases; J trimming: 2 bases; junction bases outside the gene matches: 2. CDR3 region: CASSRGQQETQYF. The CDR3 nucleotides are TGTGCCAGCAGTAGGGGACAGCAAGAGACCCAGTACTTC.

The chain recombines TRBV6-5 with TRBJ2-7; D remains ambiguous. The germline gives CDR1 MNHEY, CDR2 SVGAGI. The CDR3 consists of 13 residues. The V end was cut by 6 bases, the J end by 3 bases, with 12 bases between. CDR3 DNA sequence: TGTGCCAGCAGCCTTGGTCTCTACTACGAGCAGTACTTC. Amino acids: CASSLGLYYEQYF.

The rearrangement uses TRBV19 and TRBJ1-5; tentative D call: TRBD1 (6 bases). Germline loops: CDR1 LNHDA, CDR2 SQIVND (reference sequence). V lost 3 bases to trimming and J lost 7 bases, with 13 bases between them. The CDR3 is 14 amino acids. CDR3 coding DNA: TGTGCCAGTAGTATTACAGGGCAGGAACAGCCCCAGCATTTT. Translation: CASSITGQEQPQHF.

This clone was seen only a few times. The V gene is TRBV28, the J gene TRBJ1-3, with TRBD1 matching 8 bases. This CDR3 is built from 15 residues. From germline, CDR1 is MDHEN and CDR2 SYDVKM. The trim removed 5 bases at V and 1 base at J, leaving 4 bases unmatched. In DNA, the CDR3 is TGTGCCAGCAGTACCCAGGGGGCATCTGGAAACACCATATATTTT. Residues: CASSTQGASGNTIYF.

CDR3 protein: CASSLFGGPNTGELFF. CDR3 bases: TGTGCCAGCAGCTTATTCGGGGGCCCTAACACCGGGGAGCTGTTTTTT. This chain joins TRBV7-2 and TRBJ2-2, with D perhaps being TRBD1 or TRBD2 (6 bases each). Trimming removed 2 bases at V and 2 bases at J, with 12 bases between. The CDR3 covers 16 residues. Germline V gives CDR1 SGHTA, CDR2 FQGNSA.

CDR3 sequence reads: CASSQELLAGYNEQFF. The CDR3 DNA is TGTGCCAGCAGCCAAGAGTTACTAGCGGGATACAATGAGCAGTTCTTC. This chain joins TRBV4-2 and TRBJ2-1; 10 bases line up with TRBD2. The germline gives CDR1 LGHNA, CDR2 YNFKEQ. CDR3 length: 16 amino acids. Trimming at V came to 0 bases and at J to 4 bases, leaving 3 bases not matched to a gene.

This clone has a handful of counts. V usage is TRBV5-8 and J usage is TRBJ1-1; TRBD1 matches 7 bases. The V segment lost 4 bases and the J segment 1 base; nucleotides outside the gene matches: 4. The V gene's germline CDR1 is SGHTS and CDR2 YDEGEE. This CDR3 spans 14 amino acids. CDR3 sequence reads: CASSRQGPNTEAFF. CDR3 sequence (DNA): TGTGCCAGCAGCCGACAGGGCCCGAACACTGAAGCTTTCTTT.